Included here is one T cell receptor (beta chain) sequence, with context. V dropped 7 bases and J dropped 2; count of bases not matched to a gene: 8. CDR1 is ENHRY, CDR2 SYGVKD, per germline. This CDR3 is 15 amino acids long. The data were taken from a study of control samples from healthy donors and cancer patients. The protocol was immunoSEQ multiplex PCR, while the TCRdb copy is restricted to in-frame clones and leaves out a portion. The data show about 150,000 clones, under 95% seen once. Sequenced input: blood. This chain joins TRBV10-3 and TRBJ1-2; TRBD1 matches 9 bases. This TCR was recovered from a man between 18 and 35 years old in good health. CDR3 nucleotides: TGTGCCATCACCGAAGGGACAGGGTGGAACTATGGCTACACCTTC. As protein: CAITEGTGWNYGYTF.